This entry features one T cell receptor beta chain sequence. The data were obtained in a study of control samples from healthy donors and cancer patients. Clones were sequenced by immunoSEQ multiplex PCR, and TCRdb holds only the in-frame ones, with some missing. The table has 180,000 or so clones, about 93% seen once. This CDR3 spans 15 amino acids. The germline V gene encodes CDR1 SGHNT and CDR2 YYREEE (reference sequence). The J segment lost 6 bases and the V segment lost 3 bases, leaving 8 bases of the junction unmatched. J is TRBJ2-1 and V is TRBV5-4, with 8 nucleotides matching TRBD2. The sequence was collected from a woman in her fifties or sixties in good health. Sequenced: blood. This CDR3 reads CASSSRAGGGNEQFF. The CDR3 DNA reads as TGTGCCAGCAGCTCACGGGCGGGGGGAGGCAATGAGCAGTTCTTC.